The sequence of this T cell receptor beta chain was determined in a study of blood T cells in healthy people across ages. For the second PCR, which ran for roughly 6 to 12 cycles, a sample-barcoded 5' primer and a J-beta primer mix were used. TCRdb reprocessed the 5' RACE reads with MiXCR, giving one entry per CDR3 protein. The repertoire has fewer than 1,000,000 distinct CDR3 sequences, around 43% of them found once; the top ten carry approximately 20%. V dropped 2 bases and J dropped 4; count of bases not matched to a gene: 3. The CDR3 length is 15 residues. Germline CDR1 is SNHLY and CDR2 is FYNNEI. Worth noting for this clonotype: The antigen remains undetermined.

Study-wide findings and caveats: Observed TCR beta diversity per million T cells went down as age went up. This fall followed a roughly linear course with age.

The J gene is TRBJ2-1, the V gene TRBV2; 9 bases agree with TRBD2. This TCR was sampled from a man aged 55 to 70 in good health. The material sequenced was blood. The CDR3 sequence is CASSEFSGGYNEQFF. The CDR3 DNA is TGTGCCAGCAGTGAATTTAGCGGGGGTTACAATGAGCAGTTCTTC.